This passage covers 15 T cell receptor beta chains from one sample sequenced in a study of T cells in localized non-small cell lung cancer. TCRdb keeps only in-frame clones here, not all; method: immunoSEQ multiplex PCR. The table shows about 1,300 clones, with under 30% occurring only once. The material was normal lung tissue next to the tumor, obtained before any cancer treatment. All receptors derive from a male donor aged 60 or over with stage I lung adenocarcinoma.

This chain's CDR3 is CASSPSGAAGETQYF. In DNA form, the CDR3 reads TGTGCCAGCAGCCCATCCGGGGCAGCGGGAGAGACCCAGTACTTC. This sequence joins TRBV9 and TRBJ2-5; weak D call: TRBD2 (6 bases). This CDR3 is built from 15 residues. Germline V lookup: CDR1 SGDLS, CDR2 YYNGEE. Trimming took off 4 bases at V and 4 bases at J, with 17 bases between the two ends.

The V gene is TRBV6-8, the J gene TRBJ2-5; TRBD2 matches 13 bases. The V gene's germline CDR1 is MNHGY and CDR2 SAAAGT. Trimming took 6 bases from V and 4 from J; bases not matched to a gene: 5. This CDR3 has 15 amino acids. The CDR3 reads CASRELAGGRETQYF. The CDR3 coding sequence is TGTGCCAGCAGGGAACTAGCGGGGGGGCGAGAGACCCAGTACTTC.

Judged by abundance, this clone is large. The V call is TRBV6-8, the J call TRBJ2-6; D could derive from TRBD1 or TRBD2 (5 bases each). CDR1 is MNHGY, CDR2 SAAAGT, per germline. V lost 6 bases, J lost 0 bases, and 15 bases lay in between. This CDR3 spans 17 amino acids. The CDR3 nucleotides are TGTGCCAGCAGGGGAGTACAGGCGATCTCTGGGGCCAACGTCCTGACTTTC. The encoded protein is CASRGVQAISGANVLTF.

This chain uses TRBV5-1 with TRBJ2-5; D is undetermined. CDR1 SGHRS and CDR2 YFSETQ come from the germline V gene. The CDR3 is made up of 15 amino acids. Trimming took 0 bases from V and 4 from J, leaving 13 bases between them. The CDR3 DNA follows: TGCGCCAGCAGCTTGGAGGGCATAGGCCGAGAGACCCAGTACTTC. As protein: CASSLEGIGRETQYF.

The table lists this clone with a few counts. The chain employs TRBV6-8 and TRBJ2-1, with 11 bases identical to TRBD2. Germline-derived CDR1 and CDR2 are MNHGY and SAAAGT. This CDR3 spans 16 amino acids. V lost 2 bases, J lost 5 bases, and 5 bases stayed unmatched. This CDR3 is CASSYPLTSGNNEQFF. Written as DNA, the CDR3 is TGTGCCAGCAGTTACCCACTGACTAGCGGGAACAATGAGCAGTTCTTC.

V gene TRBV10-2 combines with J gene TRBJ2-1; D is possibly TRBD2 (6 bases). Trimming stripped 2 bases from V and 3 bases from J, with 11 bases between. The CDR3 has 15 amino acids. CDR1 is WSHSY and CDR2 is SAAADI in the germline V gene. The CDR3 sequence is CASSEAGTVYNEQFF. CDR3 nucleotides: TGCGCCAGCAGTGAGGCCGGGACTGTCTACAATGAGCAGTTCTTC.

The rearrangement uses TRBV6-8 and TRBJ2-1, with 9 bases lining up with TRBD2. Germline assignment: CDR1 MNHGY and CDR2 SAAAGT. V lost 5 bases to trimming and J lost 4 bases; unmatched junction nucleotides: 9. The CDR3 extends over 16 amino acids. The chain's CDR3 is CASSPPGSGGYNEQFF. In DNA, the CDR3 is TGTGCCAGCAGTCCACCCGGGAGCGGGGGGTACAATGAGCAGTTCTTC.

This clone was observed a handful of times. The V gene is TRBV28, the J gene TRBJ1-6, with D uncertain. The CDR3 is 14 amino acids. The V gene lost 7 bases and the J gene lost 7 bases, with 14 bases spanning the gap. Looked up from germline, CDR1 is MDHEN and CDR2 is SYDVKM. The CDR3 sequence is CASKGQSANSPLHF. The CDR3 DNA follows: TGTGCCAGCAAAGGGCAGTCAGCGAATTCACCCCTCCACTTT.

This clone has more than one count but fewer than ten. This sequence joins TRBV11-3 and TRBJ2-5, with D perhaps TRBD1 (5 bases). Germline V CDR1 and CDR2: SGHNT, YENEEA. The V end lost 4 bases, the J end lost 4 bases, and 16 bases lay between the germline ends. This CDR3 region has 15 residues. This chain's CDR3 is CASSWGGGQGETQYF. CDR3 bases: TGTGCCAGCAGCTGGGGCGGTGGTCAGGGAGAGACCCAGTACTTC.

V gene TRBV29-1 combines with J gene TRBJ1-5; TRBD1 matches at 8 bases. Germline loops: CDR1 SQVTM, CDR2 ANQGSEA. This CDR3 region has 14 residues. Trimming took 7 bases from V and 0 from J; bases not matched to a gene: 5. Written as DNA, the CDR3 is TGCAGCGCCTGGACAGGGACTAGCAATCAGCCCCAGCATTTT. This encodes CSAWTGTSNQPQHF.

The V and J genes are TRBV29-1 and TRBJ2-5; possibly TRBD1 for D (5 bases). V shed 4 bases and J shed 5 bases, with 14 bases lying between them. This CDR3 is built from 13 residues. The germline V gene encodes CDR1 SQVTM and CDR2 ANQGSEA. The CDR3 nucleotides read TGCAGCGTTGGCCCCAGGGCCATGGAGACCCAGTACTTC. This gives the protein CSVGPRAMETQYF. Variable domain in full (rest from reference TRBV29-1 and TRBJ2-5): SAVISQKPSRDICQRGTSLTIQCQVDSQVTMMFWYRQQPGQSLTLIATANQGSEATYESGFVIDKFPISRPNLTFSTLTVSNMSPEDSSIYLCSVGPRAMETQYFGPGTRLLVL.

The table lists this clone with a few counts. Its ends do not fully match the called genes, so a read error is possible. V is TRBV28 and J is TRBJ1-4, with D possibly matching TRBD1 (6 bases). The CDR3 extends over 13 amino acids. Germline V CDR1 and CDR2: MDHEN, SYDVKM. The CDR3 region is CASSSGQNEKVFF. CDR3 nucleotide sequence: TGTGCCAGCAGTTCCGGACAGAATGAAAAAGTGTTTTTT.

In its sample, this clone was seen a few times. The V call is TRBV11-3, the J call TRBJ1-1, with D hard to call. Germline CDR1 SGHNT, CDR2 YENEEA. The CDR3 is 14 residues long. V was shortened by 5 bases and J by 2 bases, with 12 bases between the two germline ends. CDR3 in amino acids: CASSPRTVNTEAFF. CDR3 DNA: TGTGCCAGCAGCCCCCGGACGGTTAACACTGAAGCTTTCTTT.

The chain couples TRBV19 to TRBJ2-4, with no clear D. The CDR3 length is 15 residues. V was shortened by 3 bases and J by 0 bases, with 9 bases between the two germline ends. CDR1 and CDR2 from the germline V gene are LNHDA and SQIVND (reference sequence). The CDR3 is CASSISKTAKNIQYF. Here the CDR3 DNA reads TGTGCCAGTAGTATTAGTAAAACAGCCAAAAACATTCAGTACTTC.

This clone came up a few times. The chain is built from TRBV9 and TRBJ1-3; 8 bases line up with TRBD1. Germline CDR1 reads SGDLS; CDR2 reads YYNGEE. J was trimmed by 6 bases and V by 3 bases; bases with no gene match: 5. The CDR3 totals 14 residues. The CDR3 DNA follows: TGTGCCAGCAGCGCGACAGGGGAGGTAAACACCATATATTTT. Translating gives CASSATGEVNTIYF.